This T cell receptor beta chain was captured by sequencing in a study of cytomegalovirus exposure and HLA in healthy donors. The PCR used 60 Vbeta and 13 Jbeta primers. The data were produced by immunoSEQ multiplex PCR, yet TCRdb's version contains in-frame clones alone and is incomplete. This sample's clone table lists tens of thousands of clones. Findings and caveats of the study: Trimming of TCR beta V- and J-genes showed a link, identified in a later analysis, to a missense DCLRE1C variant. HLA alleles showed associations with around 15,000 TCR beta sequences in a later analysis, at a 0.05 false discovery rate.

Concerning this clone: As yet, its antigen is unknown.

The CDR3 totals 13 residues. The germline CDR1 and CDR2 sequences are GTSNPN and SVGIG (reference sequence). V gave up 5 bases and J gave up 3 bases, with 11 bases separating them. The origin of this receptor is a man aged 45-60 years in good health and CMV-seropositive. Sequences were obtained from PBMCs. The V call is TRBV30, the J call TRBJ1-5; D is undetermined. DNA for the CDR3: TGTGCCTGGGGCGATGGGCTCAATCAGCCCCAGCATTTT. Protein product: CAWGDGLNQPQHF.